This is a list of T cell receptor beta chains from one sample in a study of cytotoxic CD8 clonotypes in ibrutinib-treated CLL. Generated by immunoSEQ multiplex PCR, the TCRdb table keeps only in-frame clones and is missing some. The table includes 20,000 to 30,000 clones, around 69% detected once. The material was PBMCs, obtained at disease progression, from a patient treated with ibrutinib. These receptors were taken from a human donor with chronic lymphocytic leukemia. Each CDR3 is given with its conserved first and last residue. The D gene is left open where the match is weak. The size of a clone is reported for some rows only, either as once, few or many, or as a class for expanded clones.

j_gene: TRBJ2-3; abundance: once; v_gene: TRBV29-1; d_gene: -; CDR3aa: CSASIGRSSTDTQYF; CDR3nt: TGCAGCGCGTCTATAGGGAGGTCGAGCACAGATACGCAGTATTTT
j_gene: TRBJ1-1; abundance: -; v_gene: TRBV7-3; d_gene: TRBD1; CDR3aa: CASSFTGGTEAFF; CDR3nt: TGTGCCAGCAGCTTCACAGGGGGCACTGAAGCTTTCTTT
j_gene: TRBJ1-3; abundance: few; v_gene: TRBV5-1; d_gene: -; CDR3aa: CASSPGSDRGYTIYF; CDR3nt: TGCGCCAGCAGCCCTGGATCGGACAGAGGGTACACCATATATTTT
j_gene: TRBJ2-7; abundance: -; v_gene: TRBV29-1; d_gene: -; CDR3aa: CSVDGAPEGVSSYEQYF; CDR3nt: TGCAGCGTTGATGGGGCTCCGGAAGGGGTGAGCTCCTACGAGCAGTACTTC
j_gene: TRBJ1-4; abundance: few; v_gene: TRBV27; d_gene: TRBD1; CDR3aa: CASRPTGEYEKLFF; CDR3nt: TGTGCCAGCAGACCGACAGGGGAATATGAAAAACTGTTTTTT
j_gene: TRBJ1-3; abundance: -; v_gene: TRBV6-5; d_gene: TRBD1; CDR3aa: CASRNRGPSGNTIYF; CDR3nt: TGTGCCAGCAGGAACAGGGGGCCCTCTGGAAACACCATATATTTT
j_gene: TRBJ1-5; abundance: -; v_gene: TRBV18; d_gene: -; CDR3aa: CASSPRWGDQPQHF; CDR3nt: TGTGCCAGCTCACCAAGGTGGGGCGATCAGCCCCAGCATTTT
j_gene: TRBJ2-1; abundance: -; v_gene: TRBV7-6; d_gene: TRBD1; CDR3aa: CASSPQGNEQFF; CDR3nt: TGTGCCAGCAGCCCACAGGGGAATGAGCAGTTCTTC
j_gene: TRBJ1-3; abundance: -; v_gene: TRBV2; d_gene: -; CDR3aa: CASSEITIYF; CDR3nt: TGTGCCAGCAGTGAAATCACCATATATTTT
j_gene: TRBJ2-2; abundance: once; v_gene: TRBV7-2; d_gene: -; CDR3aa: CASSSQVSTGELFF; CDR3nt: TGTGCCAGCAGCTCCCAGGTGTCCACCGGGGAGCTGTTTTTT
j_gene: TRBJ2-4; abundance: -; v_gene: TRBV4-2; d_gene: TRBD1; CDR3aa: CASSQDQGTDKLAKNIQYF; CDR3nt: TGTGCCAGCAGCCAAGATCAGGGGACAGATAAATTAGCCAAAAACATTCAGTACTTC
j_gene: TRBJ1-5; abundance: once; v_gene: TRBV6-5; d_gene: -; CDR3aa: CASSYSGSNQPQHF; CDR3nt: TGTGCCAGCAGTTACTCGGGCAGCAATCAGCCCCAGCATTTT
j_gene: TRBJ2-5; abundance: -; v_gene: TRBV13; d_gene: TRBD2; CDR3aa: CASSLRGVDETQYF; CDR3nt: TGTGCCAGCAGCTTACGGGGGGTGGACGAGACCCAGTACTTC
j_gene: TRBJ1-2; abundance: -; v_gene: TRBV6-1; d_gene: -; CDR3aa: CASSHPNGYTF; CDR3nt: TGTGCCAGCAGTCACCCTAATGGCTACACCTTC
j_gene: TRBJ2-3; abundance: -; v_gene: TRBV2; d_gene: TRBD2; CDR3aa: CASRPGLAGSTQYF; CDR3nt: TGTGCCAGCAGGCCGGGACTAGCGGGGTCTACGCAGTATTTT
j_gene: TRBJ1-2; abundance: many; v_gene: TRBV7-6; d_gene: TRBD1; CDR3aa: CASSLRTGSNYGYTF; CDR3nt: TGTGCCAGCAGCTTAAGGACAGGTAGTAACTATGGCTACACCTTC
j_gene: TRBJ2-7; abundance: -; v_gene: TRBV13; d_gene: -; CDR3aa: CASSRDFLDEQYF; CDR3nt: TGTGCCAGCAGCCGGGACTTTCTCGACGAGCAGTACTTC
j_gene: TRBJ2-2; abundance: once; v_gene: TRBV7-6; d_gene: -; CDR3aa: CASSSRTGELFF; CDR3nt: TGTGCCAGCAGCTCGCGGACCGGGGAGCTGTTTTTT
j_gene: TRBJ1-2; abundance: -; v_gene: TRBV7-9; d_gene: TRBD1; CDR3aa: CASSLGQGGDYGYTF; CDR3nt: TGTGCCAGCAGCCTAGGACAGGGCGGTGACTATGGCTACACCTTC
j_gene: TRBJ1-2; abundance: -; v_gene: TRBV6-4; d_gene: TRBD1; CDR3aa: CASSDNAGGTGYGYTF; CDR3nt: TGTGCCAGCAGTGACAATGCCGGCGGGACAGGTTATGGCTACACCTTC
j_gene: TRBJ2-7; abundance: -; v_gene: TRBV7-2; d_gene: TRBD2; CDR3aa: CASSPRAGGEQYF; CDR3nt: TGTGCCAGCAGCCCCCGAGCGGGGGGCGAGCAGTACTTC
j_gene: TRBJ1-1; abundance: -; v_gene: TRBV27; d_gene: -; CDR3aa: CASSLRSVGVAFF; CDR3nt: TGTGCCAGCAGTCTGCGCTCAGTAGGGGTAGCTTTCTTT
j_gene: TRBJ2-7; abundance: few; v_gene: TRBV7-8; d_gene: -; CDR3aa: CASSSGMGYEQYF; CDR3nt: TGTGCCAGCAGCTCGGGGATGGGCTACGAGCAGTACTTC
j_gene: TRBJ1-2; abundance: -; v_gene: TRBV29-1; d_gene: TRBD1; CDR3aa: CSAGTANYGYTF; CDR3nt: TGCAGCGCCGGGACAGCTAACTATGGCTACACCTTC
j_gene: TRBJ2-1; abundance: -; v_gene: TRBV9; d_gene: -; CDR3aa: CASSVVDEQFF; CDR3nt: TGTGCCAGCAGCGTAGTAGATGAGCAGTTCTTC
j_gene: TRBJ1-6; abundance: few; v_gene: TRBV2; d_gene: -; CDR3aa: CASSEQFNSPLHF; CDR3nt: TGTGCCAGCAGTGAACAGTTCAATTCACCCCTCCACTTT
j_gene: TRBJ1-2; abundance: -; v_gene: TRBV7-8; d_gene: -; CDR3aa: CASSTNRVEGYTF; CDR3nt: TGTGCCAGCAGCACTAACAGGGTTGAAGGCTACACCTTC
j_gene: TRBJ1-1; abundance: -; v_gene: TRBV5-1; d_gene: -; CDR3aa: CASSMGTVNTEAFF; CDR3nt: TGCGCCAGCAGCATGGGGACGGTGAACACTGAAGCTTTCTTT
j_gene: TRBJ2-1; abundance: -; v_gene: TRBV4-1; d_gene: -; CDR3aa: CASSQGRGGEQFF; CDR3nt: TGCGCCAGCAGCCAAGGAAGGGGTGGGGAGCAGTTCTTC
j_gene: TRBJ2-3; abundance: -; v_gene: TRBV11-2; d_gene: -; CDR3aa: CASSLGTAETQYF; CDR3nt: TGTGCCAGCAGCTTAGGGACAGCTGAGACGCAGTATTTT
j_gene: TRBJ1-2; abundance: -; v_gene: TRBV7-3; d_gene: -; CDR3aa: CASSSWSRRGYTF; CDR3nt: TGTGCCAGCAGCTCCTGGTCTCGCCGGGGCTACACCTTC
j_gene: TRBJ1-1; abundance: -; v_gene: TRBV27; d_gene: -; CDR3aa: CASSSVSTSAEAFF; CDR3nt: TGTGCCAGCAGTTCTGTCTCTACGTCGGCTGAAGCTTTCTTT
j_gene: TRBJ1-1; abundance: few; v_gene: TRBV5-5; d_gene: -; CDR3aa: CASSYNEGTEAFF; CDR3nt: TGTGCCAGCAGTTATAACGAGGGCACTGAAGCTTTCTTT
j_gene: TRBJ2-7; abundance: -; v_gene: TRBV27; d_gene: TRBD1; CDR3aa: CASSFGTGGWEQYF; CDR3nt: TGTGCCAGCAGTTTTGGGACAGGGGGCTGGGAGCAGTACTTC
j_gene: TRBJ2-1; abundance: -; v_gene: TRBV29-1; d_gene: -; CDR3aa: CSVEGQSSYNEQFF; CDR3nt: TGCAGCGTTGAGGGGCAGAGCTCCTACAATGAGCAGTTCTTC
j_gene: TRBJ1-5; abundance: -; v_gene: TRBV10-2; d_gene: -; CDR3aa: CASQGQYLQPQHF; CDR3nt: TGCGCCAGCCAGGGGCAGTATCTGCAGCCCCAGCATTTT
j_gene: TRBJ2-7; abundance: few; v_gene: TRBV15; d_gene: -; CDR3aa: CATRTAGSYEQYF; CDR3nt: TGTGCCACGAGGACAGCCGGCTCCTACGAGCAGTACTTC
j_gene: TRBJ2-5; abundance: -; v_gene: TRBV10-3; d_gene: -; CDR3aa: CAISEGGTQYF; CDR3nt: TGTGCCATCAGTGAGGGGGGGACCCAGTACTTC
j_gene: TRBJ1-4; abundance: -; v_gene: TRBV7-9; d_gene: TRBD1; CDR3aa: CASSLGQGAGEKLFF; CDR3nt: TGTGCCAGCAGCTTAGGACAGGGGGCAGGTGAAAAACTGTTTTTT
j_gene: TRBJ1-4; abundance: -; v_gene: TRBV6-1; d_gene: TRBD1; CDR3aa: CASSTGAALFF; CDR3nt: TGTGCCAGCAGTACAGGGGCCGCACTGTTTTTT
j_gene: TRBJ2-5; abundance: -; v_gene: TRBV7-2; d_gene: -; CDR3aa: CASSLARETQYF; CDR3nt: TGTGCCAGCAGCTTAGCGAGGGAGACCCAGTACTTC
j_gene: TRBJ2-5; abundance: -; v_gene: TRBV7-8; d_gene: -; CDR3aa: CASSSGGLGETQYF; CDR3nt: TGTGCCAGCAGCTCCGGTGGGCTCGGGGAGACCCAGTACTTC
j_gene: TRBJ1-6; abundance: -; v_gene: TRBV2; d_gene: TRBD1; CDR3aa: CASSVWTGDSPLHF; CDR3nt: TGTGCCAGCAGTGTATGGACAGGGGACTCACCCCTCCACTTT
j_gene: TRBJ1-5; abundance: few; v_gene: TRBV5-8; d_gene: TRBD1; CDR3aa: CASSLEQGIGNQPQHF; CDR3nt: TGTGCCAGCAGCCTAGAACAGGGGATCGGCAATCAGCCCCAGCATTTT
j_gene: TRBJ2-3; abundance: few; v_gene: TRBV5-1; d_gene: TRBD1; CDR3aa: CASSFSTGDWGTDTQYF; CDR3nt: TGCGCCAGCAGCTTCAGTACAGGGGATTGGGGCACAGATACGCAGTATTTT
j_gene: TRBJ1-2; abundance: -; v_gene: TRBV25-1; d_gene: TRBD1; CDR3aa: CASSEPGQGAGYGYTF; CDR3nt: TGTGCCAGCAGTGAGCCGGGACAGGGGGCGGGCTATGGCTACACCTTC
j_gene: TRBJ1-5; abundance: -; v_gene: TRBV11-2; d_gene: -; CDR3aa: CASSFTGTQPQHF; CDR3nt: TGTGCCAGCAGCTTCACAGGTACCCAGCCCCAGCATTTT
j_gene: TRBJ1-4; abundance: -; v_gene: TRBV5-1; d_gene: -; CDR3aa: CASSLIVGEKLFF; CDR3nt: TGCGCCAGCAGCTTAATAGTTGGAGAAAAACTGTTTTTT
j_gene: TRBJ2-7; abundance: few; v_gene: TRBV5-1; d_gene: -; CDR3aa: CASSFAQQRSEQYF; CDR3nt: TGCGCCAGCAGCTTTGCGCAACAGCGTTCGGAGCAGTACTTC
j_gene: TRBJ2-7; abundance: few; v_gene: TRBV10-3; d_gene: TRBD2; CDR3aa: CAISEGLADLSYEQYF; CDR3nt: TGTGCCATCAGTGAGGGACTAGCAGACCTCTCCTACGAGCAGTACTTC
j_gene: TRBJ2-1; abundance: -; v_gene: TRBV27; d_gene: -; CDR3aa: CASSSPGHLRQFF; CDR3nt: TGTGCCAGCAGTTCGCCGGGACACTTACGGCAGTTCTTC